This TCR beta chain was identified in a study of cytomegalovirus exposure and HLA in healthy donors. Study context: Of all 380 or so donors who were genotyped, 75% to 85% belonged to the Caucasian-associated ancestry cluster. General study results and limits: Data from an earlier analysis indicated that most TCR beta V segments were productive either about 87% or about 30% of the time. TCR beta sequences reportedly predicted most subjects' HLA-A and HLA-B alleles accurately.

CDR1 SGDLS and CDR2 YYNGEE come from the germline V gene. CDR3 size: 13 residues. The V gene end was trimmed by 3 bases and the J gene end by 7 bases; junction bases not matched to a gene: 6. As regards this clone: Its antigen is unknown. Other DNA sequences in this specimen translate into the identical CDR3.

Primers included in the PCR were 60 Vbeta and 13 Jbeta primers. Generated by immunoSEQ multiplex PCR, the TCRdb table keeps only in-frame clones and is missing some. The sample contains roughly 130,000 clones, 70% to 85% of which appear only once. Healthy people donating bone marrow made up the donors. The receptor was derived from a woman between 18 and 29 years old in good health and CMV-seropositive. The specimen sequenced was PBMCs. The chain combines TRBV9 with TRBJ1-1; 7 bases fit TRBD1. The DNA for the CDR3 is TGTGCCAGCAGCGCCCCAGGGGGGAGTGAAGCTTTCTTT. It encodes CASSAPGGSEAFF. Filled out from reference TRBV9 and TRBJ1-1, the complete variable domain reads DSGVTQTPKHLITATGQRVTLRCSPRSGDLSVYWYQQSLDQGLQFLIQYYNGEERAKGNILERFSAQQFPDLHSELNLSSLELGDSALYFCASSAPGGSEAFFGQGTRLTVV.